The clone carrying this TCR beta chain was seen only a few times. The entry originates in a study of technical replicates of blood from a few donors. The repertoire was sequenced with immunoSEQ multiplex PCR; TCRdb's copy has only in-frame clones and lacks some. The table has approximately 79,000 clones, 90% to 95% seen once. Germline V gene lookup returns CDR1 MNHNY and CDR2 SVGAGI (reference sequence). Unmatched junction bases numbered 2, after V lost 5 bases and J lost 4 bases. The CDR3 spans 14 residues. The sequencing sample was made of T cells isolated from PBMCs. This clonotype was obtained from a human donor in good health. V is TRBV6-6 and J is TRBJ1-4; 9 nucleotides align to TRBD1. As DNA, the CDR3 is TGTGCCAGCAGTCTGACAGGGGGTAATGAAAAACTGTTTTTT. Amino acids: CASSLTGGNEKLFF.